This T cell receptor (beta chain) was sequenced in a study of T-cell memory formation after mild COVID-19. Study-wide results and limits: Among CD4+ contracting clones, most were CM and EM, and CD8+ ones EMRA.

Libraries for TCRalpha and TCRbeta carried sample barcodes and unique molecular identifiers via 5'RACE. MiXCR, run by TCRdb on the 5' RACE reads, gives a single entry per CDR3 protein. This repertoire shows 350,000 to 450,000 distinct CDR3 sequences, about 19% found once; its top ten account for 7.5% to 9.5%. Trimming stripped 1 base from V and 0 bases from J, with 10 bases between. CDR1 MNHNS and CDR2 SASEGT come from the germline V gene. This CDR3 has 15 amino acids. This clonotype turned up a few times. As yet, its antigen is unknown. The rearrangement links TRBV6-1 to TRBJ2-7; D not certain. Sequenced: PBMCs or a T cell subset sorted from them (not recorded which). The TCR was taken from an adult woman who had mild COVID-19 (a few samples of this study predate the infection). Cell type and time point are not known. CDR3 sequence (DNA): TGTGCCAGCAGTGAAGGTCTGGCTCACTCCTACGAGCAGTACTTC. Its protein product is CASSEGLAHSYEQYF.